These T cell receptor beta chains were read from a single sample in a study of CXCR3-negative and CXCR3-positive naive CD8 T cells. Reprocessing the 5' RACE reads, TCRdb reports a single entry for every CDR3 protein and omits DNA. The sample includes roughly 24,000 distinct CDR3 sequences. The sample consisted of naive CXCR3- CD8+ T cells from blood. The receptors here all came from a human donor in good health. Some clones in this sample may be carry-over from other donors' samples. CDR3s include the opening cysteine and the closing phenylalanine or tryptophan. Expanded clones are given a class, and other clones once, few, many or no size at all.

j_call: TRBJ2-2; clone_size: .; v_call: TRBV2; cdr3_aa: CASDSTTWGGELFF
j_call: TRBJ2-1; clone_size: .; v_call: TRBV10-1; cdr3_aa: CASSALQGTSYNEQFF
j_call: TRBJ2-1; clone_size: .; v_call: TRBV12-3/TRBV12-4; cdr3_aa: CASSPSGSYNEQFF
j_call: TRBJ1-1; clone_size: .; v_call: TRBV7-9; cdr3_aa: CASSLEVLNTEAFF
j_call: TRBJ2-3; clone_size: .; v_call: TRBV7-2; cdr3_aa: CASSSGLAGVTDTQYF
j_call: TRBJ2-1; clone_size: .; v_call: TRBV29-1; cdr3_aa: CSVLRGEGTGSYNEQFF
j_call: TRBJ2-7; clone_size: .; v_call: TRBV29-1; cdr3_aa: CSVEYEDRYEQYF
j_call: TRBJ2-1; clone_size: medium-sized; v_call: TRBV15; cdr3_aa: CATSRDTDLGQNNEQFF
j_call: TRBJ2-2; clone_size: .; v_call: TRBV12-3/TRBV12-4; cdr3_aa: CASTLEGPTGELFF
j_call: TRBJ2-7; clone_size: .; v_call: TRBV4-3; cdr3_aa: CASSQATDGSYEQYF
j_call: TRBJ2-1; clone_size: .; v_call: TRBV7-9; cdr3_aa: CASSSPGLAGGTSSYNEQFF
j_call: TRBJ2-7; clone_size: .; v_call: TRBV28; cdr3_aa: CASSLRPGRPYEQYF
j_call: TRBJ1-2; clone_size: .; v_call: TRBV7-9; cdr3_aa: CASSLGQIYGYTF
j_call: TRBJ2-2; clone_size: .; v_call: TRBV28; cdr3_aa: CASSHVNTGELFF
j_call: TRBJ2-7; clone_size: .; v_call: TRBV5-1; cdr3_aa: CASSAGGTYEQYF
j_call: TRBJ2-1; clone_size: .; v_call: TRBV7-2; cdr3_aa: CASSLFFEQFF
j_call: TRBJ2-5; clone_size: .; v_call: TRBV14; cdr3_aa: CASSQDTGIETQYF
j_call: TRBJ2-7; clone_size: .; v_call: TRBV29-1; cdr3_aa: CSVEDPSRGGSYEQYF
j_call: TRBJ1-1; clone_size: .; v_call: TRBV5-1; cdr3_aa: CASSKDPGAGNTEAFF
j_call: TRBJ2-7; clone_size: .; v_call: TRBV7-7; cdr3_aa: CASSFGTSGYEQYF
j_call: TRBJ1-2; clone_size: .; v_call: TRBV4-3; cdr3_aa: CASSQNTGYYGYTF
j_call: TRBJ2-6; clone_size: .; v_call: TRBV7-9; cdr3_aa: CASSPRDRAGANVLTF
j_call: TRBJ1-2; clone_size: .; v_call: TRBV29-1; cdr3_aa: CSVPVGESSYTF
j_call: TRBJ2-2; clone_size: .; v_call: TRBV2; cdr3_aa: CASKGLYAGELFF
j_call: TRBJ2-5; clone_size: .; v_call: TRBV7-9; cdr3_aa: CASSLQLAGGFETQYF
j_call: TRBJ1-1; clone_size: .; v_call: TRBV7-6; cdr3_aa: CASSLNTAEAFF
j_call: TRBJ2-1; clone_size: .; v_call: TRBV12-3/TRBV12-4; cdr3_aa: CASTRGRGVDEQFF
j_call: TRBJ2-2; clone_size: medium-sized; v_call: TRBV4-1; cdr3_aa: CASSQTGGWGELFF